Following are 5 T cell receptor beta chains from one sample sequenced in a study of blood T cell repertoires in COVID-19. Sequencing used immunoSEQ multiplex PCR; TCRdb keeps in-frame clones, though not all of them. The repertoire has approximately 400,000 clones, roughly four fifths of them found once; the top ten carry 5% to 6%. What was sequenced was PBMCs or T cells enriched from blood (not recorded which). Receptors were obtained from a woman between 45 and 60 years old who had recovered from COVID-19.

This CDR3 is CASSLYLGGRETQYF. The CDR3 DNA reads as TGTGCCAGCAGCTTATATTTAGGGGGACGGGAGACCCAGTACTTC. This chain connects TRBV5-8 to TRBJ2-5; D may be TRBD1 (6 bases). Germline V CDR1 and CDR2: SGHTS, YDEGEE. V lost 2 bases and J lost 5, with 16 bases in between. This CDR3 region has 15 residues.

This sequence joins TRBV5-1 and TRBJ1-1, with D possibly TRBD1 on 5 matching bases. The V end was cut by 7 bases, the J end by 4 bases, with 20 bases between. The germline V gene has CDR1 SGHRS and CDR2 YFSETQ. The CDR3 is made up of 15 amino acids. CDR3 in DNA: TGCGCCAGCTCCCTTTCGACTCATAGGGGCACTGAAGCTTTCTTT. It translates to CASSLSTHRGTEAFF.

This clone was counted once. This sequence joins TRBV11-2 and TRBJ1-4; 8 nucleotides match TRBD1. Germline V gene lookup returns CDR1 SGHAT and CDR2 FQNNGV. This CDR3 is built from 16 residues. The V and J ends lost 5 bases and 13 bases, in that order; junction bases with no gene match: 18. The chain's CDR3 is CASSPQVGAGGGLLFF. The CDR3 nucleotides are TGTGCCAGCAGCCCCCAGGTTGGGGCAGGGGGCGGTTTACTGTTTTTT.

This clone has only a few counts. Within the sample, other DNA sequences also encode this same CDR3. The V call is TRBV27, the J call TRBJ1-5, with 7 positions matching TRBD1. Germline loops: CDR1 MNHEY, CDR2 SMNVEV (reference sequence). J lost 2 bases, V lost 5 bases, and 3 bases had no gene match. This CDR3 region has 14 residues. CDR3 bases: TGTGCCAGCAGTCCAGGGACAGGCAATCAGCCCCAGCATTTT. It translates to CASSPGTGNQPQHF.

CDR3: CAISESLGLGNTEAFF. For the CDR3, the DNA is TGTGCCATCAGTGAGTCTCTGGGACTGGGGAACACTGAAGCTTTCTTT. V is TRBV10-3 and J is TRBJ1-1, with D tentatively TRBD1 (5 bases). CDR3 length: 16 residues. V was cut by 0 bases and J by 1 base, with 12 bases left in between. CDR1 ENHRY and CDR2 SYGVKD come from the germline V gene.